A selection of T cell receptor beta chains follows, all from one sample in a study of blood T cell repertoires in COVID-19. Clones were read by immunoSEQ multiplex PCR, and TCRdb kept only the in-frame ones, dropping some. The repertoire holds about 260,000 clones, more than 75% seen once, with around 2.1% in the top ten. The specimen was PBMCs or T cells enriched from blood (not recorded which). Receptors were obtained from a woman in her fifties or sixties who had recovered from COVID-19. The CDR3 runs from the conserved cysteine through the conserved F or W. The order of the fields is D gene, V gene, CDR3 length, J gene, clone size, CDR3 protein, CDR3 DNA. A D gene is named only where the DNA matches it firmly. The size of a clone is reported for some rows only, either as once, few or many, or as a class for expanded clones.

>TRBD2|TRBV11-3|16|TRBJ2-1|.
CASSSGLAGAYNEQFF
TGTGCCAGCAGCTCAGGACTAGCGGGAGCGTACAATGAGCAGTTCTTC
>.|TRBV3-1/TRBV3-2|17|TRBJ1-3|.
CASSKPRTGSSGNTIYF
TGTGCCAGCAGCAAGCCCCGCACCGGGAGCTCTGGAAACACCATATATTTT
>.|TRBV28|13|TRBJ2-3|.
CASRPPGADTQYF
TGTGCCAGCAGGCCCCCCGGGGCAGATACGCAGTATTTT
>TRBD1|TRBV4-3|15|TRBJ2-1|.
CASSQETGPWNEQFF
TGCGCCAGCAGCCAAGAGACAGGGCCATGGAATGAGCAGTTCTTC
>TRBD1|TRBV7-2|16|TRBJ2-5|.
CASNNARDSLQETQYF
TGTGCCAGCAACAATGCCCGGGACAGCCTTCAAGAGACCCAGTACTTC
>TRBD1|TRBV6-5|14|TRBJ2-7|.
CASSFRDSRGGQYF
TGTGCCAGCAGTTTCCGGGACAGCCGAGGTGGGCAGTACTTC
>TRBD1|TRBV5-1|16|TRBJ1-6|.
CASSSIDRGQSSPLHF
TGCGCCAGCAGCTCCATCGACAGGGGGCAGAGTTCACCCCTCCACTTT
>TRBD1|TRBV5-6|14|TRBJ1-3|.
CASSAGQGLNTIYF
TGTGCCAGCAGTGCGGGACAGGGGTTAAACACCATATATTTT
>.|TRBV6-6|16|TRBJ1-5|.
CASSYLGGRRNQPQHF
TGTGCCAGCAGTTACCTCGGCGGCAGACGCAATCAGCCCCAGCATTTT
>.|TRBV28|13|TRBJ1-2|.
CASSFQSVDGYTF
TGTGCCAGCAGTTTCCAGTCTGTGGATGGCTACACCTTC
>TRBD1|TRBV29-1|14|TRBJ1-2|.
CSTRGQGANYGYTF
TGCAGCACACGGGGACAGGGCGCCAACTATGGCTACACCTTC
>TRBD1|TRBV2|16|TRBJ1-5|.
CASSGGTGGRNQPQHF
TGTGCCAGCAGTGGGGGGACAGGGGGCCGCAATCAGCCCCAGCATTTT
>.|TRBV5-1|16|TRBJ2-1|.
CASSFGTLSSYNEQFF
TGCGCCAGCAGCTTTGGGACTTTGAGCTCCTACAATGAGCAGTTCTTC
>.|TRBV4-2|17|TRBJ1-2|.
CASSQDLASPPSWGYTF
TGTGCCAGCAGCCAAGATCTGGCTAGTCCGCCCAGTTGGGGCTACACCTTC
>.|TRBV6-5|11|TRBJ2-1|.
CASMRRNEQFF
TGTGCCAGCATGAGGAGAAATGAGCAGTTCTTC
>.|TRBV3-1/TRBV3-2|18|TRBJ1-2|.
CASSVGVEKGLTSYGYTF
TGTGCCAGCAGCGTCGGGGTAGAGAAGGGATTGACCTCCTATGGCTACACCTTC
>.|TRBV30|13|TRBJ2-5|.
CAWSARNQETQYF
TGTGCCTGGAGTGCTAGGAACCAAGAGACCCAGTACTTC
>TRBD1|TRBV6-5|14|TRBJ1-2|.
CASSRTTGGYGYTF
TGTGCCAGCAGCCGTACTACAGGGGGCTATGGCTACACCTTC
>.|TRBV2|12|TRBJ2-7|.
CASRAGLGEQYF
TGTGCCAGCAGGGCAGGGCTGGGGGAGCAGTACTTC
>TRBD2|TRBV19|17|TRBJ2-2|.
CASSRTSGGATTGELFF
TGTGCCAGTAGTAGGACTAGCGGGGGGGCCACCACCGGGGAGCTGTTTTTT
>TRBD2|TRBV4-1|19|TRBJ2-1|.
CASSQGGLAGMGSYNEQFF
TGCGCCAGCAGCCAAGGTGGACTAGCGGGGATGGGGTCCTACAATGAGCAGTTCTTC
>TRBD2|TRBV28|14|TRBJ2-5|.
CASRLPGGRKTQYF
TGTGCCAGCAGGCTGCCCGGCGGGAGAAAGACCCAGTACTTC
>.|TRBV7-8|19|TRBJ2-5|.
CASSLALGYFGDRQETQYF
TGTGCCAGCAGCTTAGCGCTGGGTTACTTCGGGGATAGACAAGAGACCCAGTACTTC
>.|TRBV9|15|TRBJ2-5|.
CASSVDFQAHGTQYF
TGTGCCAGCAGCGTAGATTTCCAGGCCCATGGGACCCAGTACTTC
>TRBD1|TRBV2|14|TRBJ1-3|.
CASSGTGNGNTIYF
TGTGCCAGCAGTGGGACAGGGAATGGAAACACCATATATTTT
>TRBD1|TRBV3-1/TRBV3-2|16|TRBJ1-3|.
CASSTLGQSSGNTIYF
TGTGCCAGCAGCACTCTGGGACAGAGCTCTGGAAACACCATATATTTT
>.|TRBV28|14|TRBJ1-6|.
CASRSGVSNSPLHF
TGTGCCAGCAGGTCCGGGGTTTCTAATTCACCCCTCCACTTT
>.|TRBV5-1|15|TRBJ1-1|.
CASSQTRGMNTEAFF
TGCGCCAGCAGCCAAACGCGGGGGATGAACACTGAAGCTTTCTTT
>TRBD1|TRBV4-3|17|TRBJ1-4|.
CASSPGTGRATNEKLFF
TGCGCCAGCAGCCCCGGGACAGGGCGGGCAACTAATGAAAAACTGTTTTTT
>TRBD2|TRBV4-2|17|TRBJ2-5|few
CASSQDPSGSTQETQYF
TGTGCCAGCAGCCAAGATCCCAGCGGGAGTACTCAAGAGACCCAGTACTTC
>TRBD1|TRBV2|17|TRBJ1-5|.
CASSEGDRPLSNQPQHF
TGTGCCAGCAGTGAAGGGGACAGGCCTCTTAGCAATCAGCCCCAGCATTTT
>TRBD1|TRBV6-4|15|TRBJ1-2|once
CASSDGTGGVYGYTF
TGTGCCAGCAGTGACGGAACAGGGGGCGTCTATGGCTACACCTTC
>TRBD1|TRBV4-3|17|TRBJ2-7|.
CASSQQNLRDRSYEQYF
TGCGCCAGCAGCCAACAGAACCTCCGGGACAGGTCCTACGAGCAGTACTTC